These 27 T cell receptor beta chains originate from one sample sequenced in a study of human T cells and chemical hapten exposure. Regarding time point: patch test 1, 2 weeks after DPC sensitization. Treatment given: therapeutic diphenylcyclopropenone sensitization with weekly scalp DPC. In TCRdb, the RACE reads were re-called with MiXCR into one record per CDR3 protein. This sample has fewer than 400,000 distinct CDR3 sequences; around 6.9% occur once, and the top ten carry approximately 8%. Sequenced here: whole blood, sampled in connection with sensitization to the hapten diphenylcyclopropenone (DPC). These receptors originate from a woman aged 18-29 years with alopecia areata. Some clones in this sample may be carry-over from other donors' samples.

This CDR3 reads CSVLTEGYEQYF. The CDR3 region has the DNA TGCAGCGTTCTTACCGAGGGATACGAGCAGTACTTC. This chain connects TRBV29-1 to TRBJ2-7; maybe TRBD2 (5 bases). CDR3 length: 12 amino acids. The V end was cut by 5 bases, the J end by 4 bases, with 12 bases between. CDR1 and CDR2 from the germline V gene are SQVTM and ANQGSEA.

In this sample, this clonotype turned up many times. The V gene is TRBV6-6, the J gene TRBJ2-1; D is unclear. Trimming shortened V by 6 bases and J by 7 bases, and 13 bases separated the two germline ends. The CDR3 contains 13 residues. Germline V gives CDR1 MNHNY, CDR2 SVGAGI (reference sequence). DNA of the CDR3: TGTGCCAGCAGATCCCTCACGGGTAATGAGCAGTTCTTC. This encodes CASRSLTGNEQFF.

Concerning this clonotype: At one of its ends the junction is not consistent with the germline gene, which may arise from a read error. This chain uses TRBV7-2 with TRBJ2-3; D is unresolved. The CDR3 is 12 amino acids. Germline loops: CDR1 SGHTA, CDR2 FQGNSA. CDR3 nucleotides: TGTGCCAGCAGCTTAGATCGGTCACCCTCAGGTTTT. It codes for CASSLDRSPSGF.

V and J are TRBV12-3 or TRBV12-4 and TRBJ2-5; 9 nucleotides agree with TRBD2. J was trimmed by 2 bases and V by 2 bases; bases with no gene match: 6. The CDR3 extends over 16 amino acids. For the CDR3, the DNA is TGTGCCAGCAGTTTATGGGCTAGCGGGACGCAAGAGACCCAGTACTTC. Amino acid sequence: CASSLWASGTQETQYF.

The chain joins TRBV29-1 to TRBJ2-7, with a tentative D call TRBD1 (6 bases). This CDR3 contains 12 residues. CDR1 and CDR2 (germline): SQVTM, ANQGSEA. V lost 6 bases, J lost 2 bases, and 11 bases lay in between. Written as DNA, the CDR3 is TGCAGCGTCAGAGACAGGACCTACGAGCAGTACTTC. Its protein product is CSVRDRTYEQYF.

The V call is TRBV7-2, the J call TRBJ1-1, with TRBD1 identical over 7 bases. Germline CDR1 is SGHTA and CDR2 is FQGNSA. Trimming removed 6 bases from V and 2 bases from J; junction bases left unmatched: 6. CDR3 length equals 14 residues. CDR3 amino acids: CASRSRDSNTEAFF. CDR3 sequence (DNA): TGTGCCAGCAGGTCCAGGGACAGTAACACTGAAGCTTTCTTT.

V is TRBV12-3 or TRBV12-4 and J is TRBJ2-7; D unresolved. The germline V and J ends were trimmed by 3 bases and 2 bases, with 8 bases remaining between them. The CDR3 runs to 13 residues. The chain's CDR3 is CASSLSSPYEQYF. The CDR3 DNA reads as TGTGCCAGCAGTTTGTCCAGTCCCTACGAGCAGTACTTC.

At least ten counts were recorded for this clonotype. The chain has TRBV14 and TRBJ2-7; 9 bases line up with TRBD1. Germline CDR1 and CDR2: SGHDN and FVKESK. The V and J ends lost 1 base and 4 bases, in that order; junction bases with no gene match: 5. The CDR3 is 15 residues long. CDR3: CASSQGTGGAYEQYF. CDR3 sequence (DNA): TGTGCCAGCAGCCAAGGAACAGGGGGCGCTTACGAGCAGTACTTC.

The sample holds a few counts of this clonotype. The chain uses TRBV12-3 or TRBV12-4 and TRBJ2-5, with 8 bases that match TRBD2. This CDR3 spans 16 amino acids. With V trimmed by 3 bases and J by 3 bases, 9 bases remained unmatched. CDR3 amino acids: CASSFLLAGGEETQYF. CDR3 bases: TGTGCCAGCAGTTTTCTCCTTGCGGGGGGAGAAGAGACCCAGTACTTC.

This sequence joins TRBV6-2 or TRBV6-3 and TRBJ2-3, with 7 bases aligning to TRBD2. This CDR3 is 13 amino acids long. Germline values: CDR1 MNHEY, CDR2 SVGEGT. Trimming took 2 bases from V and 5 from J; bases not matched to a gene: 1. The CDR3: CASSYGRGDTQYF. The DNA for the CDR3 is TGTGCCAGCAGTTACGGGAGGGGAGATACGCAGTATTTT.

This clonotype was counted ten times or more. V and J are TRBV7-2 and TRBJ1-4; D is uncertain. The CDR3 spans 15 residues. Trimming took 6 bases from V and 0 from J, leaving 11 bases between them. Germline V gene sequence: CDR1 SGHTA, CDR2 FQGNSA. The CDR3 loop is CASSRSTSTNEKLFF. CDR3 nucleotides: TGTGCCAGCAGTCGTAGTACTTCAACTAATGAAAAACTGTTTTTT.

The V and J genes are TRBV20-1 and TRBJ2-1; no clear D gene. Germline CDR1 reads DFQATT; CDR2 reads SNEGSKA (reference sequence). This CDR3 spans 14 amino acids. Deletions cut 1 base from V and 12 bases from J, with 19 bases between. The CDR3 region has the DNA TGCAGTGCTAGAGGGACCCTATCTCCGGGTGGGCAGTTCTTC. It specifies CSARGTLSPGGQFF.

This clonotype was counted between two and nine times. The rearrangement uses TRBV2 and TRBJ1-2; 11 bases match TRBD1. The V gene end was trimmed by 3 bases and the J gene end by 5 bases; junction bases not matched to a gene: 8. Germline V gives CDR1 SNHLY, CDR2 FYNNEI. The CDR3 has 16 residues. The CDR3 region has the DNA TGTGCCAGCAGTGATACCCGGACAGGGGGCGCGTATGGCTACACCTTC. Translated: CASSDTRTGGAYGYTF.

This clonotype has just a few counts. The chain couples TRBV18 to TRBJ1-1; the D is unclear. This CDR3 has 15 amino acids. Germline V gene lookup returns CDR1 KGHSH and CDR2 LQKENI. The V end lost 1 base, the J end lost 3 bases, and 12 bases lay between the germline ends. The CDR3 sequence: CASSPRDGRYTEAFF. The CDR3 DNA is TGTGCCAGCTCACCACGCGACGGTCGTTACACTGAAGCTTTCTTT.

The chain joins TRBV28 to TRBJ1-1; tentatively, D is TRBD1 (5 bases). V shed 3 bases and J shed 3 bases, with 11 bases lying between them. The germline gives CDR1 MDHEN, CDR2 SYDVKM. The CDR3 has 14 amino acids. The CDR3 region has the DNA TGTGCCAGCAGTTTTCTGGGGGAAGACACTGAAGCTTTCTTT. This translates into CASSFLGEDTEAFF.

As for this clonotype: Being one base from a much bigger clone, this may be a read error. The V gene is TRBV6-5, the J gene TRBJ1-5; D remains unclear. Germline CDR1 is MNHEY and CDR2 is SVGAGI. Trimming took off 2 bases at V and 6 bases at J, with 8 bases between the two ends. This CDR3 is built from 13 residues. The CDR3 sequence: CASSYNSFQPQHF. In DNA, the CDR3 is TGTGCCAGCAGTTACAACAGCTTTCAGCCCCAGCATTTT.

This clonotype was counted between two and nine times. The V gene is TRBV9, the J gene TRBJ2-7; TRBD1 matches 8 bases. The germline V gene has CDR1 SGDLS and CDR2 YYNGEE. The CDR3 is 13 amino acids. Germline trimming cut 7 bases from V and 5 bases from J; bases unmatched to any gene: 8. The CDR3 loop is CASGGTGSHEQYF. The CDR3 DNA is TGTGCCAGCGGCGGGACAGGTAGCCACGAGCAGTACTTC.

The chain carries TRBV7-2 and TRBJ1-6, with D possibly being TRBD1 (6 bases). CDR3 length: 16 amino acids. The germline gives CDR1 SGHTA, CDR2 FQGNSA. Trimming took 2 bases from V and 5 from J, leaving 13 bases between them. The CDR3 loop is CASSLTRGLNNSPLHF. The CDR3 DNA reads as TGTGCCAGCAGCTTAACGCGGGGGCTCAATAATTCACCCCTCCACTTT.

The chain combines TRBV5-5 with TRBJ1-2, with 7 bases that match TRBD1. V lost 7 bases and J lost 1; bases outside the gene matches: 7. Germline V gene data show CDR1 as SGHKS and CDR2 as YYEKEE (reference sequence). CDR3 length equals 14 residues. The CDR3 sequence: CASGGQILNYGYTF. The CDR3 region has the DNA TGTGCCAGCGGGGGACAGATACTTAACTATGGCTACACCTTC.

This clonotype was observed a few times. V is TRBV18 and J is TRBJ2-3; TRBD2 aligns across 12 bases. This CDR3 has 16 residues. V was clipped by 6 bases and J by 6 bases; unmatched bases: 10. Germline values: CDR1 KGHSH, CDR2 LQKENI. CDR3 in amino acids: CASSPPSSGGGDTQYF. CDR3 sequence (DNA): TGTGCCAGCTCGCCCCCCTCTAGCGGGGGGGGGGATACGCAGTATTTT.

This clonotype appeared many times. This chain uses TRBV27 with TRBJ1-1; D unclear. Per germline, CDR1 MNHEY and CDR2 SMNVEV (reference sequence). CDR3 size: 13 residues. Trimming shortened V by 6 bases and J by 4 bases, and 12 bases separated the two germline ends. This CDR3 reads CASRLAPGTEAFF. CDR3 bases: TGTGCCAGCAGGTTAGCGCCGGGCACTGAAGCTTTCTTT.

The chain carries TRBV12-3 or TRBV12-4 and TRBJ1-1; no firm D call. The CDR3 loop spans 14 amino acids. Trimming took off 3 bases at V and 0 bases at J, with 8 bases between the two ends. The CDR3 spells CASSFLAMNTEAFF. CDR3 sequence (DNA): TGTGCCAGCAGTTTCTTAGCAATGAACACTGAAGCTTTCTTT.

The DNA of the CDR3 is TGTGCCAGCAGCTTGGCGGGGCTAGGGTACACTGAAGCTTTCTTT. It yields the protein CASSLAGLGYTEAFF. The chain couples TRBV5-8 to TRBJ1-1, with D perhaps TRBD1 (5 bases). CDR3 length: 15 amino acids. CDR1 and CDR2 from the germline V gene are SGHTS and YDEGEE. V was trimmed by 0 bases and J by 3 bases, leaving 12 bases between them.

This clonotype was detected only a few times. The J gene is TRBJ2-6, the V gene TRBV4-3; possible D gene TRBD2, 6 bases. The CDR3 consists of 15 residues. V lost 3 bases, J lost 4 bases, and 10 bases lay in between. Germline values: CDR1 LGHNA, CDR2 YSLEER. The CDR3 is CASSQGGSGANVLTF. CDR3 DNA sequence: TGCGCCAGCAGCCAGGGGGGATCGGGGGCCAACGTCCTGACTTTC.

The chain is built from TRBV6-2 or TRBV6-3 and TRBJ2-2; D remains ambiguous. The germline gives CDR1 MNHEY, CDR2 SVGEGT. There are 13 residues in the CDR3. Trimming took 0 bases from V and 4 from J, leaving 3 bases between them. This CDR3 is CASSYSGTGELFF. Here the CDR3 DNA reads TGTGCCAGCAGTTACTCGGGCACCGGGGAGCTGTTTTTT.

This clonotype turned up a few times. The chain recombines TRBV5-1 with TRBJ1-1; D call uncertain. The V gene's germline CDR1 is SGHRS and CDR2 YFSETQ. This CDR3 is 13 amino acids long. The V and J ends lost 7 bases and 1 base respectively, with 11 bases between them. CDR3 sequence reads: CASFDTTNTEAFF. For the CDR3, the DNA is TGCGCCAGCTTTGACACGACGAACACTGAAGCTTTCTTT.

This clonotype was seen ten or more times. V and J are TRBV4-3 and TRBJ2-5; D is unclear. CDR3 length: 15 amino acids. Trimming pared 4 bases from V and 2 bases from J, leaving 14 bases between. The germline V gene has CDR1 LGHNA and CDR2 YSLEER. Here the CDR3 reads CASSLLLDGQETQYF. The CDR3 coding sequence is TGCGCCAGCAGCCTGCTCTTGGACGGTCAAGAGACCCAGTACTTC.